This T cell receptor beta chain was captured by sequencing in a study of vaccination and CD4 T cells after COVID-19. As for the study in general: Taking of post-vaccine samples occurred a median 72 days after dose two (range 14 to 241).

In TCRdb, the PCR reads were re-called with MiXCR into one record per CDR3 protein. This sample has tens of thousands of distinct CDR3 sequences; around 53% occur once, and the top ten carry around 1%. The CDR3 has 15 residues. The trim removed 0 bases at V and 3 bases at J, leaving 4 bases unmatched. Germline CDR1 is MGHRA and CDR2 is YSYEKL. Specimen: CD4+ T cells from blood, collected before SARS-CoV-2 vaccination. The V and J genes are TRBV4-1 and TRBJ2-7, with 8 bases identical to TRBD1. This TCR was sampled from a human donor who had recovered from COVID-19. In DNA, the CDR3 is TGCGCCAGCAGCCAAGAGCGCGACAGGGGCTACGAGCAGTACTTC. Translation gives CASSQERDRGYEQYF.